These 23 T cell receptor beta chains share one sample of origin, sequenced in a study of T-cell memory formation after mild COVID-19. TCRdb recomputed calls from the 5' RACE reads with MiXCR, one row per CDR3 protein. The data show about 190,000 distinct CDR3 sequences, 10% to 13% seen once. Input material: PBMCs or a T cell subset sorted from them (not recorded which). Receptors originate from a man between 18 and 29 years old who had mild COVID-19 (a few samples of this study predate the infection). Cell type and time point are not known.

The chain uses TRBV21-1 and TRBJ2-7; whether TRBD1, the table's D call, matches the DNA was not checked. TRBV21-1 corresponds to a pseudogene. The CDR3 totals 17 residues. The CDR3 bases are TGTGCCAGCAGCCCCCCCGGGACCACAGGGGGCATTTACGAGCAGTACTTC. This gives the protein CASSPPGTTGGIYEQYF.

This chain links TRBV7-2 with TRBJ1-3, with D uncertain. Germline V gives CDR1 SGHTA, CDR2 FQGNSA. V gave up 1 base and J gave up 4 bases, with 11 bases separating them. This CDR3 has 15 residues. The CDR3 loop reads CASSLDGYVGNTIYF. In DNA form, the CDR3 reads TGTGCCAGCAGCTTAGACGGATACGTAGGAAACACCATATATTTT.

This clonotype occurred a few times. V and J are TRBV4-2 and TRBJ2-7; tentative D call: TRBD2 (7 bases). The CDR3 is 16 amino acids. CDR1 and CDR2 from the germline V gene are LGHNA and YNFKEQ. Between the trimmed V and J ends, which lost 4 bases and 3 bases, there was a span of 19 bases. CDR3 region: CASSPQVGGAYYEQYF. The CDR3 nucleotides are TGTGCCAGCAGCCCACAGGTGGGGGGGGCGTACTACGAGCAGTACTTC.

The table lists this clonotype with many counts. The chain combines TRBV7-2 with TRBJ1-1, with TRBD1 matching over 9 bases. In germline, CDR1 is SGHTA, CDR2 FQGNSA. The V and J ends lost 5 bases and 7 bases, in that order; junction bases with no gene match: 8. The CDR3 extends over 14 amino acids. The CDR3 is CASSTRQGEVEAFF. The CDR3 DNA reads TGTGCCAGCAGCACCAGACAGGGGGAGGTTGAAGCTTTCTTT. Filled out from reference TRBV7-2 and TRBJ1-1, the complete variable domain reads GAGVSQSPSNKVTEKGKDVELRCDPISGHTALYWYRQSLGQGLEFLIYFQGNSAPDKSGLPSDRFSAERTGGSVSTLTIQRTQQEDSAVYLCASSTRQGEVEAFFGQGTRLTVV.

This clonotype appeared a few times. The V gene is TRBV9, the J gene TRBJ2-3; 12 bases align to TRBD2. Germline loops: CDR1 SGDLS, CDR2 YYNGEE. Germline trimming cut 4 bases from V and 2 bases from J; bases unmatched to any gene: 8. The CDR3 has 17 amino acids. CDR3 residues: CASSIRTSGTFTDTQYF. DNA of the CDR3: TGTGCCAGCAGCATCCGGACTAGCGGGACATTCACAGATACGCAGTATTTT.

The chain couples TRBV7-8 to TRBJ1-5; D remains ambiguous. Trimming shortened V by 7 bases and J by 3 bases, and 13 bases separated the two germline ends. This CDR3 contains 14 residues. Looked up from germline, CDR1 is SGHVS and CDR2 is FQNEAQ. CDR3: CASTLDGNNQPQHF. In DNA, the CDR3 is TGTGCCAGCACCCTCGACGGAAACAATCAGCCCCAGCATTTT. Full variable domain (missing parts from reference TRBV7-8 and TRBJ1-5): GAGVSQSPRYKVAKRGQDVALRCDPISGHVSLFWYQQALGQGPEFLTYFQNEAQLDKSGLPSDRFFAERPEGSVSTLKIQRTQQEDSAVYLCASTLDGNNQPQHFGDGTRLSIL.

The CDR3 region is CASSADRSYNEQFF. In DNA, the CDR3 is TGTGCCAGCAGTGCTGACAGGTCCTACAATGAGCAGTTCTTC. This sequence joins TRBV6-5 and TRBJ2-1; D possibly corresponds to TRBD1 (6 bases). V was clipped by 5 bases and J by 1 base, with 9 bases between them. Germline lookup yields CDR1 MNHEY and CDR2 SVGAGI. CDR3 length: 14 residues.

This clonotype was seen a handful of times. The DNA for the CDR3 is TGTGCCAGCCGATCCTCCCAGGGGACTTATGGCTACACCTTC. It is translated as CASRSSQGTYGYTF. This chain connects TRBV12-3 or TRBV12-4 to TRBJ1-2; D is perhaps TRBD1 (6 bases). This CDR3 is built from 14 residues. V shed 8 bases and J shed 5 bases, with 18 bases lying between them.

This clonotype was found a few times. The CDR3 nucleotides are TGCAGTGCTAGGCAAAACAATGAGCAGTTCTTC. Amino acid sequence: CSARQNNEQFF. This chain joins TRBV20-1 and TRBJ2-1; the D is unclear. Trimming shortened V by 3 bases and J by 5 bases, and 5 bases separated the two germline ends. Germline values: CDR1 DFQATT, CDR2 SNEGSKA (reference sequence). This CDR3 contains 11 residues.

In this sample, this clonotype turned up a few times. The genes are TRBV7-9 and TRBJ1-6; D call uncertain. Trimming removed 4 bases at V and 10 bases at J, with 5 bases between. The CDR3 is 11 residues long. From germline, CDR1 is SEHNR and CDR2 FQNEAQ (reference sequence). CDR3 DNA: TGTGCCAGCAGCTCTGGATCACCCCTCCACTTT. Protein product: CASSSGSPLHF.

This clonotype was observed a handful of times. This chain connects TRBV12-5 to TRBJ1-1; D is uncertain. The V and J ends lost 4 bases and 3 bases respectively, with 6 bases between them. The CDR3 sequence is 12 residues long. The V gene's germline CDR1 is LGHNT and CDR2 FRNRAP. The CDR3 DNA reads as TGTGCTAGTGGTTCTTACGACACTGAAGCTTTCTTT. This translates into CASGSYDTEAFF.

The chain links TRBV7-9 to TRBJ2-7, with TRBD2 identical over 10 bases. CDR3 size: 14 residues. Germline assignment: CDR1 SEHNR and CDR2 FQNEAQ (reference sequence). The junction had 9 bases not matched to a gene; V was cut back by 6 bases and J by 7 bases. This CDR3 is CASRPSGGAGEQYV. The CDR3 DNA reads TGTGCCAGCAGACCAAGCGGGGGGGCCGGGGAGCAGTACGTC.

The sample holds a few counts of this clonotype. The chain links TRBV5-1 to TRBJ2-3; TRBD2 aligns across 10 bases. From germline, CDR1 is SGHRS and CDR2 YFSETQ. V lost 4 bases, J lost 4 bases, and 6 bases stayed unmatched. CDR3 length: 15 amino acids. CDR3 region: CASSQASGGSDTQYF. As DNA, the CDR3 is TGCGCCAGCAGCCAAGCTAGCGGGGGTTCAGATACGCAGTATTTT.

A few counts support this clonotype. The V call is TRBV11-2, the J call TRBJ2-7; D is ambiguous. CDR3 size: 15 residues. Deletions cut 0 bases from V and 6 bases from J, with 15 bases between. Germline values: CDR1 SGHAT, CDR2 FQNNGV. CDR3 region: CASSLDRASFPEQYF. CDR3 in DNA: TGTGCCAGCAGCTTAGATAGGGCCAGTTTCCCCGAGCAGTACTTC.

This clonotype was seen more than once but under ten times. The chain employs TRBV10-3 and TRBJ2-7; TRBD1 agrees at 9 bases. After removal of 6 bases from V and 5 bases from J, the junction contained 5 bases not matched to a gene. The CDR3 runs 13 residues. Germline V lookup: CDR1 ENHRY, CDR2 SYGVKD. For the CDR3, the DNA is TGTGCCATCAGGGGTACAGGGGGCAACGAGCAGTACGTC. It codes for CAIRGTGGNEQYV.

J is TRBJ2-3 and V is TRBV4-1; TRBD2 matches at 8 bases. The germline gives CDR1 MGHRA, CDR2 YSYEKL. J gave up 1 base and V 3 bases, and 6 bases lay outside the gene matches. The CDR3 consists of 16 residues. CDR3 in DNA: TGCGCCAGCAGCCATACCGGGGGGGCCGGCACAGATACGCAGTATTTT. This gives the protein CASSHTGGAGTDTQYF.

The rearrangement uses TRBV10-3 and TRBJ2-1; 7 bases agree with TRBD2. The germline V gene has CDR1 ENHRY and CDR2 SYGVKD. The CDR3 consists of 14 residues. V was clipped by 2 bases and J by 4 bases; unmatched bases: 2. Here the CDR3 reads CAISELAAYNEQFF. DNA for the CDR3: TGTGCCATCAGTGAGCTAGCGGCTTACAATGAGCAGTTCTTC.

The chain joins TRBV20-1 to TRBJ2-5; 8 bases fit TRBD1. Germline CDR1 DFQATT, CDR2 SNEGSKA (reference sequence). V lost 0 bases to trimming and J lost 1 base; unmatched junction nucleotides: 7. This CDR3 spans 16 amino acids. CDR3 DNA: TGCAGTGCTAGAGATCCCACAGGGGGGTCCCAAGAGACCCAGTACTTC. Its translation: CSARDPTGGSQETQYF.

The chain links TRBV7-2 to TRBJ2-7; D is ambiguous. The V end was cut by 2 bases, the J end by 5 bases, with 10 bases between. This CDR3 has 13 amino acids. Germline loops: CDR1 SGHTA, CDR2 FQGNSA. The CDR3 here is CASSLRVDDEQYV. CDR3 in DNA: TGTGCCAGCAGCTTAAGGGTCGATGACGAGCAGTACGTC.

The rearrangement links TRBV7-2 to TRBJ2-5; either TRBD1 or TRBD2 may fit D (6 bases each). V dropped 1 base and J dropped 5 bases, with 11 bases sitting between them. The CDR3 totals 14 residues. Germline V gene lookup returns CDR1 SGHTA and CDR2 FQGNSA. CDR3 coding DNA: TGTGCCAGCAGCTTAGGGAGGGGGAGGGAGACCCAGTACTTC. Protein product: CASSLGRGRETQYF.

The chain uses TRBV6-6 and TRBJ1-2; TRBD1 matches 7 bases. The germline gives CDR1 MNHNY, CDR2 SVGAGI (reference sequence). This CDR3 has 14 amino acids. V was clipped by 2 bases and J by 5 bases; unmatched bases: 5. CDR3 DNA sequence: TGTGCCAGCAGTTACCTTGGACAGGCTTATGGCTACACCTTC. Its translation is CASSYLGQAYGYTF.

This rearrangement joins TRBV4-3 to TRBJ1-5; D remains unclear. V was shortened by 0 bases and J by 10 bases, with 10 bases between the two germline ends. There are 13 residues in the CDR3. Germline CDR1 reads LGHNA; CDR2 reads YSLEER. The CDR3 DNA reads as TGCGCCAGCAGCCAAGATACCCGGGAACCCCAGCATTTT. It translates to CASSQDTREPQHF.

This clonotype was detected only a few times. This rearrangement joins TRBV7-8 to TRBJ2-2; no definite D call. This CDR3 spans 15 amino acids. The V end lost 3 bases, the J end lost 5 bases, and 13 bases lay between the germline ends. Germline CDR1 is SGHVS and CDR2 is FQNEAQ. The CDR3 nucleotides read TGTGCCAGCAGCTTCCCCCGCACAGTTACCGGGGAGCTGTTTTTT. Amino acid sequence: CASSFPRTVTGELFF. Based on the CDR3 plus reference TRBV7-8 and TRBJ2-2, the full variable domain is GAGVSQSPRYKVAKRGQDVALRCDPISGHVSLFWYQQALGQGPEFLTYFQNEAQLDKSGLPSDRFFAERPEGSVSTLKIQRTQQEDSAVYLCASSFPRTVTGELFFGEGSRLTVL.